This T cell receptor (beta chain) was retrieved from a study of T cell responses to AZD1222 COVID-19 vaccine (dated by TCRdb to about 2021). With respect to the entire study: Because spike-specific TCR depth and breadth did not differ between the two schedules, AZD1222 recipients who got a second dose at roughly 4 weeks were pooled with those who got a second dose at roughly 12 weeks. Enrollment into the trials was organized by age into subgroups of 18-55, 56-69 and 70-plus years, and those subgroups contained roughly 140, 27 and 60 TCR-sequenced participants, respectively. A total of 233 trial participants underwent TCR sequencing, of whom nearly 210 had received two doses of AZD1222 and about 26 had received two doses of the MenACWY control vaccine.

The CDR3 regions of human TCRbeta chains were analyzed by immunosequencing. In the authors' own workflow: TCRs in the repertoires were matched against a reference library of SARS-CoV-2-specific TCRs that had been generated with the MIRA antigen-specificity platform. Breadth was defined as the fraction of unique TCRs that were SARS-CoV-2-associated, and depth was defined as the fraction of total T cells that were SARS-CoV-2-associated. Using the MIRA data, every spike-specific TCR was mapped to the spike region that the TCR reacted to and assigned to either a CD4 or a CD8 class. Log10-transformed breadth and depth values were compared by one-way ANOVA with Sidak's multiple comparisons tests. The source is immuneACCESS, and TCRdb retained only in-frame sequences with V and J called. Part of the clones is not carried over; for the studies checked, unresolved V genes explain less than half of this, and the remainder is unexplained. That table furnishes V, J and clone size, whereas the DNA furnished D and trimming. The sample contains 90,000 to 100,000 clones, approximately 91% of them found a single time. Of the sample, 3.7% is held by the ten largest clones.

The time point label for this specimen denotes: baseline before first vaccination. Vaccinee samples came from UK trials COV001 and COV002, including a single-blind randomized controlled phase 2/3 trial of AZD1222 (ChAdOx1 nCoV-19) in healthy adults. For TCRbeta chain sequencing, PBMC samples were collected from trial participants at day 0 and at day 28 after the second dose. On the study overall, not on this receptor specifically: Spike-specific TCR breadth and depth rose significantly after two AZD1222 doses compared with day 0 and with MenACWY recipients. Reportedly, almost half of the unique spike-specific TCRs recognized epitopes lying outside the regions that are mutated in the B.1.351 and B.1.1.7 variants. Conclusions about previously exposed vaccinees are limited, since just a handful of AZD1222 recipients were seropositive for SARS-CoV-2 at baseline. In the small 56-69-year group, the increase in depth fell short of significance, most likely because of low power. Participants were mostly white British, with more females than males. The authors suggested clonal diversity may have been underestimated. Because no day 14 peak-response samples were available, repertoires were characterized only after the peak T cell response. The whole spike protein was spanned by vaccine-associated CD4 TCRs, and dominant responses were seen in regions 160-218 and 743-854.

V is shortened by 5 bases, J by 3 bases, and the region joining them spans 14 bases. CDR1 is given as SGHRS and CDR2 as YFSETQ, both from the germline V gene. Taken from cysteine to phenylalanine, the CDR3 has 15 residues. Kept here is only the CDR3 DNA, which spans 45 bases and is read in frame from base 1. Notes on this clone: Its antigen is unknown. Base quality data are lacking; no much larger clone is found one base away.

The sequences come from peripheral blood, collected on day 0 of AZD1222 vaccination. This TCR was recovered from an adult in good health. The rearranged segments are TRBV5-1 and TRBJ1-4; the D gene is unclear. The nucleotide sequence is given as TGCGCCAGCAGACCGACTGGAGCGGCTAATGAAAAACTGTTTTTT. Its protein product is CASRPTGAANEKLFF.